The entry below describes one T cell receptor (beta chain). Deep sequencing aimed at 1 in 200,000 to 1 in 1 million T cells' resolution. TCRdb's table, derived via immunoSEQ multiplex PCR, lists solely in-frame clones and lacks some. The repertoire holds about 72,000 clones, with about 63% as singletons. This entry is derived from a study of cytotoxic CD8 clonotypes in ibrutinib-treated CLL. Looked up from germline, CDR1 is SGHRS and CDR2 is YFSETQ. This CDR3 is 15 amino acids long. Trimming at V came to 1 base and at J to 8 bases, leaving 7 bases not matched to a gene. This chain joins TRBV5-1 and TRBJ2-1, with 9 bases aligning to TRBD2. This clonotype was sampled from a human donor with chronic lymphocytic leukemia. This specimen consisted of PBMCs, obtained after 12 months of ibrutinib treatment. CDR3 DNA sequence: TGCGCCAGCAGCTTGAGCGGGGGGAGTGCCGATGAGCAGTTCTTC. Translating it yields CASSLSGGSADEQFF.